This T cell receptor beta chain stems from a study of blood T cell repertoires in COVID-19. Study-wide background: Collection of acute and convalescent COVID-19 samples took place in the United States, Italy and Spain. Sources were T cells, B-cell-depleted T cells, or PBMCs; the material itself was cDNA or gDNA.

The germline CDR1 and CDR2 sequences are KGHSH and LQKENI. The J segment lost 7 bases and the V segment lost 1 base, leaving 6 bases of the junction unmatched. The CDR3 consists of 15 residues. As processed by the authors: The authors estimated nucleated cell counts from reference gene primer amplification. Assay: immunoSEQ multiplex PCR; the TCRdb copy retains only in-frame clones and omits some. The V and J calls and the clone size are those of that table, but D and trimming were determined from the DNA. The profile shows more than 250,000 clones, approximately 87% of them singletons. In this sample, this clone turned up once. Cohort 3 recovery required two negative PCRs, clearance, or symptom resolution.

V usage is TRBV18 and J usage is TRBJ1-1, with 10 bases fitting TRBD1. Sequenced: PBMCs or T cells enriched from blood (not recorded which). The receptor comes from a woman in her twenties or thirties who had recovered from COVID-19. In DNA, the CDR3 is TGTGCCAGCTCACCACTAGCCGGGACAGGGGTTGAAGCTTTCTTT. Its translation: CASSPLAGTGVEAFF.